Listed here are 32 T cell receptor beta chains from one sample, sequenced in a study of early T cells in non-severe SARS-CoV-2 infection. One entry per CDR3 protein, called by TCRdb with MiXCR from the 5' RACE reads. Counted here are about 60,000 distinct CDR3 sequences, more than 8.5% occurring once; the ten biggest clones make up 15% to 20%. Sample: whole blood. The source is an adult who was a healthcare worker with PCR-confirmed SARS-CoV-2 infection or an uninfected control (not recorded which).

This clonotype came up many times. The J gene is TRBJ2-2, the V gene TRBV30, with a tentative D call TRBD1 (7 bases). The CDR3 extends over 15 amino acids. Germline CDR1 reads GTSNPN; CDR2 reads SVGIG (reference sequence). Trimming shortened V by 3 bases and J by 2 bases, and 13 bases separated the two germline ends. The CDR3 here is CAWRRGDRNTGELFF. The CDR3 region has the DNA TGTGCCTGGAGAAGGGGGGACAGAAACACCGGGGAGCTGTTTTTT.

This clonotype was picked up a small number of times. This chain uses TRBV28 with TRBJ2-1; 13 bases are shared with TRBD2. The CDR3 has 16 residues. Germline V gene data show CDR1 as MDHEN and CDR2 as SYDVKM. Germline trimming cut 3 bases from V and 7 bases from J; bases unmatched to any gene: 6. The CDR3 spells CASSFDGLAGANEQFF. The DNA for the CDR3 is TGTGCCAGCAGTTTCGATGGACTAGCGGGAGCAAATGAGCAGTTCTTC.

This clonotype has just a few counts. The chain recombines TRBV12-3 or TRBV12-4 with TRBJ1-1; 8 nucleotides line up with TRBD1. This CDR3 region has 15 residues. V lost 1 base and J lost 4; bases outside the gene matches: 5. CDR3 amino acids: CASSLGGQGGTEAFF. The DNA of the CDR3 is TGTGCCAGCAGTTTAGGCGGACAGGGTGGCACTGAAGCTTTCTTT.

There are many counts of this clonotype. The chain couples TRBV9 to TRBJ2-3, with 14 bases matching TRBD2. The germline gives CDR1 SGDLS, CDR2 YYNGEE. The CDR3 extends over 17 amino acids. V dropped 1 base and J dropped 3; count of bases not matched to a gene: 4. CDR3 bases: TGTGCCAGCAGCGTATTGGGACTAGCGGGAGTAACAGATACGCAGTATTTT. Its translation: CASSVLGLAGVTDTQYF.

This clonotype was found many times. The chain employs TRBV2 and TRBJ2-5; maybe TRBD2 (5 bases). The CDR3 extends over 12 amino acids. Trimming removed 8 bases at V and 9 bases at J, with 16 bases between. Germline V gene sequence: CDR1 SNHLY, CDR2 FYNNEI. This CDR3 reads CASGPLSEAQYF. The CDR3 nucleotides are TGTGCCAGCGGACCGCTTAGCGAGGCCCAGTACTTC.

This clonotype was seen at least ten times. The chain uses TRBV7-2 and TRBJ2-1; the match to TRBD2 covers 13 bases. The germline CDR1 and CDR2 sequences are SGHTA and FQGNSA. J lost 9 bases, V lost 1 base, and 6 bases had no gene match. The CDR3 totals 16 residues. The CDR3 region is CASSLGGLAGMGEQFF. The CDR3 DNA sequence: TGTGCCAGCAGCTTAGGGGGACTAGCGGGAATGGGTGAGCAGTTCTTC.

This clonotype was picked up many times. This chain links TRBV19 with TRBJ2-7; D is ambiguous. Deletions cut 7 bases from V and 0 bases from J, with 16 bases between. The germline gives CDR1 LNHDA, CDR2 SQIVND (reference sequence). The CDR3 length is 15 residues. CDR3 residues: CASKQTPHSSYEQYF. The CDR3 DNA sequence: TGTGCCAGTAAACAGACCCCCCATAGCTCCTACGAGCAGTACTTC.

This clonotype has a count of ten or more. This chain connects TRBV11-2 to TRBJ2-7, with D unclear. This CDR3 has 12 residues. Looked up from germline, CDR1 is SGHAT and CDR2 is FQNNGV. Trimming shortened V by 1 base and J by 4 bases, and 5 bases separated the two germline ends. CDR3 DNA sequence: TGTGCCAGCAGCTTAGCCCCATACGAGCAGTACTTC. Amino acid sequence: CASSLAPYEQYF.

This clonotype has only a few counts. This chain connects TRBV20-1 to TRBJ2-5; the D is unclear. Germline V gene sequence: CDR1 DFQATT, CDR2 SNEGSKA (reference sequence). With 6 bases removed from V and 2 bases from J, the gap between germline ends came to 19 bases. The CDR3 is 15 residues long. CDR3 in DNA: TGCAGTGCGCCCCTCCTTCCGGGTAGTCAAGAGACCCAGTACTTC. Translation: CSAPLLPGSQETQYF.

This clonotype was picked up a small number of times. The chain uses TRBV20-1 and TRBJ2-4; weak D call: TRBD2 (7 bases). This CDR3 comprises 13 residues. The V gene's germline CDR1 is DFQATT and CDR2 SNEGSKA (reference sequence). V was pared by 5 bases and J by 3 bases, with 11 bases between. For the CDR3, the DNA is TGCAGTGCTGGGAGGGGGATCAAAAACATTCAGTACTTC. Amino acids: CSAGRGIKNIQYF.

This clonotype was detected many times. This chain connects TRBV12-5 to TRBJ2-1; TRBD2 might be the D (7 bases). V was trimmed by 2 bases and J by 14 bases, leaving 10 bases between them. CDR1 and CDR2 (germline): LGHNT, FRNRAP. This CDR3 is 11 amino acids long. As DNA, the CDR3 is TGTGCTAGTGGTTTGAGGGAGGGGGAGTTCTTC. Translated: CASGLREGEFF.

This clonotype was observed many times. V gene TRBV29-1 combines with J gene TRBJ1-4, with D possibly matching TRBD1 (6 bases). The CDR3 has 13 residues. The ends were cut back, 8 bases at V and 7 bases at J, with 17 bases in the middle. The V gene's germline CDR1 is SQVTM and CDR2 ANQGSEA. Here the CDR3 reads CSIGWGQGEKLFF. The CDR3 DNA sequence: TGCAGCATTGGATGGGGGCAGGGTGAAAAACTGTTTTTT.

This clonotype was picked up many times. The rearrangement links TRBV2 to TRBJ1-2, with D perhaps matching TRBD1 (5 bases). The ends were cut back, 4 bases at V and 5 bases at J, with 14 bases in the middle. The CDR3 sequence is 14 residues long. Germline loops: CDR1 SNHLY, CDR2 FYNNEI. The CDR3 coding sequence is TGTGCCAGCAGTGCCGGGGACTGGAGTTATGGCTACACCTTC. It specifies CASSAGDWSYGYTF. The entire variable domain, with the rest obtained from reference TRBV2 and TRBJ1-2, is as follows: EPEVTQTPSHQVTQMGQEVILRCVPISNHLYFYWYRQILGQKVEFLVSFYNNEISEKSEIFDDQFSVERPDGSNFTLKIRSTKLEDSAMYFCASSAGDWSYGYTFGSGTRLTVV.

This clonotype was observed many times. This rearrangement joins TRBV7-9 to TRBJ1-2, with D perhaps matching TRBD1 (5 bases). The germline gives CDR1 SEHNR, CDR2 FQNEAQ (reference sequence). Deletions cut 4 bases from V and 4 bases from J, with 7 bases between. This CDR3 is built from 12 residues. CDR3 in amino acids: CASSSDTYGYTF. Written as DNA, the CDR3 is TGTGCCAGCAGCTCGGACACCTATGGCTACACCTTC. The whole variable domain, filled in from reference TRBV7-9 and TRBJ1-2, reads DTGVSQNPRHKITKRGQNVTFRCDPISEHNRLYWYRQTLGQGPEFLTYFQNEAQLEKSRLLSDRFSAERPKGSFSTLEIQRTEQGDSAMYLCASSSDTYGYTFGSGTRLTVV.

The chain combines TRBV4-3 with TRBJ1-5; D remains unclear. There are 14 residues in the CDR3. Between the trimmed V and J ends, which lost 0 bases and 4 bases, there was a span of 7 bases. CDR1 is LGHNA and CDR2 is YSLEER in the germline V gene. For the CDR3, the DNA is TGCGCCAGCAGCCAAGATGTGTCAAATCAGCCCCAGCATTTT. This translates into CASSQDVSNQPQHF.

This clonotype has ten or more counts. The rearrangement links TRBV20-1 to TRBJ1-4; D gene unclear. The V and J ends lost 1 base and 7 bases respectively, with 13 bases between them. The length of the CDR3 is 14 residues. Germline values: CDR1 DFQATT, CDR2 SNEGSKA (reference sequence). CDR3 sequence: CSARVYPAGEKLFF. CDR3 bases: TGCAGTGCTAGAGTGTACCCCGCTGGTGAAAAACTGTTTTTT.

The sample holds many counts of this clonotype. This chain connects TRBV19 to TRBJ1-2, with D unclear. Germline V gene data show CDR1 as LNHDA and CDR2 as SQIVND (reference sequence). The CDR3 consists of 9 residues. The V gene lost 5 bases and the J gene lost 13 bases, with 8 bases spanning the gap. For the CDR3, the DNA is TGTGCCAGTAGTCGGAAGTTCACCTTC. Translating it yields CASSRKFTF.

At least ten counts were recorded for this clonotype. The chain recombines TRBV7-9 with TRBJ1-2; a weak D match, TRBD1 (5 bases). The CDR3 contains 16 residues. In germline, CDR1 is SEHNR, CDR2 FQNEAQ (reference sequence). Trimming took off 5 bases at V and 0 bases at J, with 16 bases between the two ends. CDR3 protein: CASSRRGGGTNYGYTF. The CDR3 nucleotides are TGTGCCAGCAGCCGTCGTGGTGGGGGTACTAACTATGGCTACACCTTC.

This clonotype was seen at least ten times. The genes are TRBV28 and TRBJ2-7; no definite D call. This CDR3 region has 12 residues. V was trimmed by 5 bases and J by 3 bases, leaving 8 bases between them. Germline CDR1 and CDR2: MDHEN and SYDVKM. The CDR3 region is CASSLIGYEQYF. The DNA of the CDR3 is TGTGCCAGCAGTCTGATCGGCTACGAGCAGTACTTC.

Only a few counts were recorded for this clonotype. The chain carries TRBV15 and TRBJ2-1; no definite D call. The CDR3 is made up of 12 amino acids. The germline V gene encodes CDR1 LNHNV and CDR2 YYDKDF (reference sequence). V lost 0 bases, J lost 10 bases, and 7 bases lay in between. The CDR3 protein is CATSRDFGEQFF. The CDR3 nucleotides read TGTGCCACCAGCAGAGATTTTGGGGAGCAGTTCTTC.

The V and J genes are TRBV7-2 and TRBJ2-4; tentatively, D is TRBD2 (5 bases). This CDR3 has 16 amino acids. Deletions cut 1 base from V and 3 bases from J, with 13 bases between. Looked up from germline, CDR1 is SGHTA and CDR2 is FQGNSA. The CDR3 region is CASSLVPGEGKNIQYF. Written as DNA, the CDR3 is TGTGCCAGCAGCTTAGTTCCCGGGGAAGGCAAAAACATTCAGTACTTC.

This clonotype showed up many times. The chain links TRBV18 to TRBJ1-2; 7 nucleotides line up with TRBD1. CDR3 length: 13 amino acids. Germline loops: CDR1 KGHSH, CDR2 LQKENI. V lost 3 bases to trimming and J lost 7 bases; unmatched junction nucleotides: 5. CDR3 amino acids: CASSPKDRAGYTF. The CDR3 DNA reads TGTGCCAGCTCACCGAAAGACAGGGCTGGCTACACCTTC.

This clonotype was seen repeatedly, ten times or more. V is TRBV12-5 and J is TRBJ1-1, with TRBD1 as a possible D gene (6 bases). Germline CDR1 LGHNT, CDR2 FRNRAP. The CDR3 covers 14 residues. V lost 9 bases and J 4 bases, leaving 18 bases between the germline ends. CDR3 sequence reads: CASSGGARRTEAFF. CDR3 nucleotide sequence: TGTGCTAGCTCTGGGGGGGCGCGTCGCACTGAAGCTTTCTTT.

The chain joins TRBV28 to TRBJ2-7; TRBD1 might be the D (6 bases). The V gene lost 7 bases and the J gene lost 0 bases, with 22 bases spanning the gap. CDR1 and CDR2 from the germline V gene are MDHEN and SYDVKM. CDR3 length equals 17 residues. CDR3 sequence: CASTLLGGSGDSYEQYF. CDR3 in DNA: TGTGCCAGCACCCTTTTAGGCGGGTCAGGGGACTCCTACGAGCAGTACTTC.

This clonotype was found many times. The DNA of the CDR3 is TGTGCCAGCAGCCCGGCCGACAGGGCCCATAATTCACCCCTCCACTTT. This codes for CASSPADRAHNSPLHF. The chain links TRBV7-2 to TRBJ1-6; 7 bases fit TRBD1. The junction had 9 bases not matched to a gene; V was cut back by 5 bases and J by 5 bases. Looked up from germline, CDR1 is SGHTA and CDR2 is FQGNSA. This CDR3 contains 16 residues.

This clonotype was seen ten or more times. V and J are TRBV19 and TRBJ2-3; no reliable D call. Looked up from germline, CDR1 is LNHDA and CDR2 is SQIVND (reference sequence). Trimming took off 7 bases at V and 2 bases at J, with 10 bases between the two ends. The CDR3 spans 13 residues. CDR3 DNA sequence: TGTGCCAGTACCGGACCTTCCACAGATACGCAGTATTTT. Protein: CASTGPSTDTQYF.

Ten or more counts support this clonotype. This chain connects TRBV5-1 to TRBJ1-2; tentatively, D is TRBD1 (6 bases). Trimming cost V 4 bases and J 4 bases, with 14 bases left between them. The V gene's germline CDR1 is SGHRS and CDR2 YFSETQ. This CDR3 spans 14 amino acids. The CDR3 coding sequence is TGCGCCAGCAGCCCCGGACAGCAGCTCTATGGCTACACCTTC. Translation gives CASSPGQQLYGYTF.

This clonotype was picked up a small number of times. The chain joins TRBV5-4 to TRBJ1-6; no firm D call. The CDR3 length is 15 residues. V was cut by 4 bases and J by 14 bases, with 22 bases left in between. Germline CDR1 is SGHNT and CDR2 is YYREEE (reference sequence). The CDR3 protein is CASSQDPTTNAALHF. The CDR3 bases are TGTGCCAGCAGCCAAGATCCTACCACTAACGCAGCCCTCCACTTT.

The chain recombines TRBV19 with TRBJ1-5, with a tentative D call TRBD1 (5 bases). V lost 6 bases to trimming and J lost 0 bases, with 12 bases between them. Germline loops: CDR1 LNHDA, CDR2 SQIVND (reference sequence). This CDR3 is built from 15 residues. The CDR3 DNA reads TGTGCCAGTAGAGAACAGGAATATAGCAATCAGCCCCAGCATTTT. Translating it yields CASREQEYSNQPQHF.

This clonotype was seen a few times. The chain uses TRBV13 and TRBJ2-7; 9 positions match TRBD2. CDR3 length equals 15 residues. In germline, CDR1 is PRHDT, CDR2 FYEKMQ (reference sequence). The junction had 6 bases not matched to a gene; V was cut back by 2 bases and J by 4 bases. The CDR3 coding sequence is TGTGCCAGCAGCTTAATAGCTAGCGGGACTTACGAGCAGTACTTC. Protein: CASSLIASGTYEQYF.

The chain is built from TRBV28 and TRBJ2-7; 7 nucleotides agree with TRBD1. CDR3 length: 14 amino acids. CDR1 is MDHEN and CDR2 is SYDVKM in the germline V gene. J gave up 7 bases and V 6 bases, and 12 bases lay outside the gene matches. The CDR3 DNA reads as TGTGCCAGCAGCCCATGGACAGGCCCTAGGGAGCAGTACTTC. Translated, it gives CASSPWTGPREQYF.

This clonotype was recorded many times. This chain uses TRBV10-3 with TRBJ2-2; 7 bases agree with TRBD2. The CDR3 spans 13 residues. V trimming: 11 bases; J trimming: 4 bases; junction bases outside the gene matches: 7. Looked up from germline, CDR1 is ENHRY and CDR2 is SYGVKD. The CDR3 DNA sequence: TGTGCCTCCAAGCGGGACCTCACCGGGGAGCTGTTTTTT. Amino acids: CASKRDLTGELFF.